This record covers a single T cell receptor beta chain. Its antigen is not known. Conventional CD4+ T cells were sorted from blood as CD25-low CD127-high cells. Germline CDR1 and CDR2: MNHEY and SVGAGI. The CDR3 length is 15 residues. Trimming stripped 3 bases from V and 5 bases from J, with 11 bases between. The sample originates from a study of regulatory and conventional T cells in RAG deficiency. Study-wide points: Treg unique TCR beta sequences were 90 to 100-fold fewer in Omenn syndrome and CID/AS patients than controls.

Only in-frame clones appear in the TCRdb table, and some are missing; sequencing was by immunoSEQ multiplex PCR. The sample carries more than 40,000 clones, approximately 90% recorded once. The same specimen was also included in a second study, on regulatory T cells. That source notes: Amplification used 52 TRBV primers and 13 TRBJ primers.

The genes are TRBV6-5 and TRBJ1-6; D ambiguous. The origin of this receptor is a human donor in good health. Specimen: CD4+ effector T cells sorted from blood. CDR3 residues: CASSYAGHHNSPLHF. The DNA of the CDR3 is TGTGCCAGCAGTTATGCAGGCCATCATAATTCACCCCTCCACTTT.